This T cell receptor beta chain was recovered during a study of blood T cell repertoires in COVID-19. Turning to the study itself: Sources were T cells, B-cell-depleted T cells, or PBMCs; the material itself was cDNA or gDNA.

In the authors' workflow: Reference gene primers were amplified, and this amplification served to estimate nucleated cell counts. Sequencing was performed with immunoSEQ multiplex PCR; in TCRdb, only in-frame clones are kept and a portion is missing. From that table come the V and J calls and clone size; the DNA was used to work out D and trimming. Of a few hundred thousand clones in the sample, roughly 90% were seen once. Germline-derived CDR1 and CDR2 are MNHEY and SMNVEV (reference sequence). CDR3 length: 19 residues. With V trimmed by 0 bases and J by 1 base, 9 bases remained unmatched. In Seattle, patients joined the study during active infection and were tracked longitudinally.

The source material was peripheral blood. This chain links TRBV27 with TRBJ1-1; 12 nucleotides line up with TRBD1. This receptor was taken from a woman aged 25 to 45 with COVID-19, enrolled during active disease. The chain's CDR3 is CASSLSGQGASMGNTEAFF. In nucleotides, the CDR3 is TGTGCCAGCAGTTTATCGGGACAGGGGGCGTCCATGGGGAACACTGAAGCTTTCTTT.